A selection of T cell receptor beta chains follows, all from one sample in a study of cytomegalovirus exposure and HLA in healthy donors. Profiled with immunoSEQ multiplex PCR; TCRdb holds only in-frame clones, not every one. The sample lists some 76,000 clones, just over 70% occurring once. The sequencing input was PBMCs. The receptors originated from a man in his 60s in good health and CMV-seropositive. Each CDR3 is given with its conserved first and last residue. Fields, in order: J gene, clone size, D gene, V gene, CDR3 protein, CDR3 DNA. The D gene is left open where the match is weak. Where a row states a size, it is once, few, many or the class of an expanded clone; other rows omit it.

>TRBJ1-5|few|-|TRBV7-9
CSSSGDYNQPQHF
TGTTCCAGCTCAGGGGACTACAATCAGCCCCAGCATTTT
>TRBJ2-2|-|TRBD2|TRBV14
CASSPRTSGRTGELFF
TGTGCCAGCAGCCCGCGGACTAGCGGGAGAACCGGGGAGCTGTTTTTT
>TRBJ2-7|-|TRBD2|TRBV14
CASSQEPSLAGGYEQYF
TGTGCCAGCAGCCAAGAACCCTCACTAGCGGGAGGGTACGAGCAGTACTTC
>TRBJ2-5|-|TRBD2|TRBV5-1
CASSSAGTSGGPYQETQYF
TGCGCCAGCAGCTCGGCCGGGACTAGCGGGGGACCGTACCAAGAGACCCAGTACTTC
>TRBJ1-2|-|-|TRBV27
CASSSKRGGYGYTF
TGTGCCAGCAGTTCAAAGAGGGGGGGTTATGGCTACACCTTC
>TRBJ1-2|-|-|TRBV6-1
CASSSGFSSYGYTF
TGTGCCAGCAGTAGTGGTTTCTCGTCCTACGGCTACACCTTC
>TRBJ2-3|-|-|TRBV14
CASSQGLVWRSSPDTQYF
TGTGCCAGCAGCCAAGGACTAGTTTGGCGGAGTAGTCCAGATACGCAGTATTTT
>TRBJ1-1|medium-sized|TRBD1|TRBV7-2
CASSVNRGTEAFF
TGTGCCAGCAGCGTGAACAGGGGTACTGAAGCTTTCTTT
>TRBJ2-7|-|TRBD1|TRBV4-3
CASSQQTGNPYEQYF
TGCGCCAGCAGCCAACAGACAGGGAACCCCTACGAGCAGTACTTC
>TRBJ2-7|few|-|TRBV4-3
CASSQEKGIAQGIHEQYF
TGCGCCAGCAGCCAAGAAAAGGGCATAGCCCAGGGGATCCACGAGCAGTACTTC
>TRBJ2-3|-|-|TRBV5-1
CASSLAAGGTDTQYF
TGCGCCAGCAGCTTGGCGGCAGGGGGCACAGATACGCAGTATTTT
>TRBJ1-5|once|-|TRBV19
CASSMAGYQQPQHF
TGTGCCAGTAGTATGGCAGGGTATCAACAGCCCCAGCATTTT
>TRBJ2-7|-|-|TRBV19
CASSTSGYEQYF
TGTGCCAGTAGTACCTCAGGTTACGAGCAGTACTTC
>TRBJ2-1|-|-|TRBV27
CASSLTPFSYNEQFF
TGTGCCAGCAGTTTAACTCCCTTCTCCTACAATGAGCAGTTCTTC
>TRBJ1-4|-|TRBD1|TRBV10-3
CAISERRQGALNEKLFF
TGTGCCATCAGTGAAAGGAGGCAGGGGGCCCTTAATGAAAAACTGTTTTTT
>TRBJ1-5|-|-|TRBV6-4
CASSVQEHQPQHF
TGTGCCAGCAGTGTTCAGGAACATCAGCCCCAGCATTTT
>TRBJ1-2|-|-|TRBV27
CASSLSERYRASGYGYTF
TGTGCCAGCAGTTTATCGGAAAGATACAGGGCTTCGGGCTATGGCTACACCTTC
>TRBJ2-7|-|-|TRBV28
CASSLWAVSAYEQYF
TGTGCCAGCAGTTTATGGGCGGTTTCCGCCTACGAGCAGTACTTC
>TRBJ2-1|-|-|TRBV7-6
CASSDARNSYNEQFF
TGTGCCAGCAGCGATGCCAGGAACTCCTACAATGAGCAGTTCTTC
>TRBJ2-5|-|TRBD2|TRBV7-9
CASSSTPRLARETQYF
TGTGCCAGCAGCTCAACCCCCAGACTAGCTCGGGAGACCCAGTACTTC
>TRBJ2-5|-|-|TRBV28
CASKAGSETQYF
TGTGCCAGCAAGGCAGGGTCAGAGACCCAGTACTTC
>TRBJ2-1|few|-|TRBV7-6
CASSSQVTWDNEQFF
TGTGCCAGCAGCTCACAGGTCACTTGGGACAATGAGCAGTTCTTC